This TCR beta chain was observed in a study of blood T cell repertoires in COVID-19 (dated by TCRdb to the early 2020s). With regard to the full study: The collaborator samples originated in the United States, Italy and Spain and spanned the acute and convalescent phases of COVID-19. The prospective study material was composed of cDNA or gDNA derived from T cells, B-cell-depleted T cells, or PBMCs. The dataset comprised deeply sampled blood TCRbeta repertoires from subjects exposed to, actively infected with, or recovered from COVID-19. The repertoires were made available in a free public database intended to serve as a resource for research on the immune response to SARS-CoV-2. The samples were drawn from two sources: the first 160 participants of the ongoing ImmuneRACE study, and approximately 1,300 subjects contributed by 6 global collaborators. Nearly every sample came with metadata listing a de-identified subject ID, COVID-19 status, age in years and sex. Where available, HLA class I and class II types were obtained from metadata supplied by the sample provider rather than from assay-based typing.

General findings and caveats noted by the study authors: Clinical and demographic metadata were provided uncurated, with the amount varying by source and participant.

TCRbeta CDR3 regions were amplified from genomic DNA using the immunoSEQ Assay, a bias-controlled multiplex PCR. As for the authors' bioinformatics: The number of nucleated cells in each sample was estimated by amplification of reference gene primers within the assay. To quantify the absolute abundance of each unique TCRbeta CDR3 rearrangement, sequence reads were collapsed and filtered. Productive Simpson clonality was computed per sample as the square root of Simpson's diversity index over productive rearrangements. In its TCRdb copy, this immuneACCESS table keeps in-frame sequences only and misses some clones. Where compared with another copy, unresolved V genes explain less than half of these, and the others have no known cause. V and J calls and clone size follow that table, whereas D and trimming were derived from the DNA. The sample includes roughly 160,000 clones, with approximately 80% observed a single time. The ten top clones hold about 12% of the sample.

A word on this clone: It has no known antigen specificity. Nothing much larger sits one base from this clone, and base qualities are not available.

Enrolling through a virtual design, the prospective study's participants ranged in age from roughly 18 to 95 years and lived across some 23 United States geographic areas. In the prospective study, cohorts were assigned on the basis of participant-reported clinical history obtained from a screening survey and a study questionnaire. Recovered participants in ImmuneRACE Cohort 3 were defined by two consecutive negative NP/OP PCR tests, clearance by a healthcare professional, or resolution of symptoms. In the prospective study, whole blood, serum and a nasopharyngeal or oropharyngeal swab were collected from each participant by mobile phlebotomists. Additional blood draws and questionnaires over an approximately 2-month period could optionally be provided by prospective study participants. Before DNA extraction, prospective study blood samples were shipped either frozen or at room temperature. Source material: PBMCs or T cells enriched from blood (not recorded which). This TCR was recovered from a man aged 50-59 years who had recovered from COVID-19.

The CDR3: CASSLGWTAEAFF. The DNA reads TGTGCCAGCAGTTTAGGGTGGACAGCTGAAGCTTTCTTT. The chain is made from TRBV28 and TRBJ1-1; the best D guess is TRBD1, with 6 bases matching. From its cysteine to its phenylalanine, the CDR3 spans 13 amino acids. Left in the record is the CDR3 DNA by itself, 39 bases read in frame from the first base. At the junction V is shortened by 2 bases and J by 6 bases, with 10 bases in between. CDR1 and CDR2 were assigned from the germline V gene as MDHEN and SYDVKM.